Given below is one TCR beta chain in context. The antigen remains undetermined. The record originates from a study of cytomegalovirus exposure and HLA in healthy donors. The study's findings and limits: A subsequent analysis found that TCR clusters from the first cohort also tended to co-occur in the roughly 120 validation repertoires, with approximately 95% of cluster scores above 0.

The donors were part of the approximately 130-subject validation cohort, which stood apart from the 666-subject first cohort. The CDR3 runs 14 residues. J gave up 6 bases and V 4 bases, and 5 bases lay outside the gene matches. In germline, CDR1 is MGHRA, CDR2 YSYEKL. The method was immunoSEQ multiplex PCR; TCRdb's version includes in-frame clones alone and lacks a portion of them. The data hold roughly 86,000 clones, with around 96% observed a single time. The chain has TRBV4-1 and TRBJ2-7; 11 bases are shared with TRBD1. The sequence derives from a man aged 18 to 30 in good health and CMV-seropositive. Sequenced material: PBMCs. The chain's CDR3 is CASSPGQGESEQYF. CDR3 nucleotide sequence: TGCGCCAGCAGCCCGGGACAGGGGGAAAGCGAGCAGTACTTC.